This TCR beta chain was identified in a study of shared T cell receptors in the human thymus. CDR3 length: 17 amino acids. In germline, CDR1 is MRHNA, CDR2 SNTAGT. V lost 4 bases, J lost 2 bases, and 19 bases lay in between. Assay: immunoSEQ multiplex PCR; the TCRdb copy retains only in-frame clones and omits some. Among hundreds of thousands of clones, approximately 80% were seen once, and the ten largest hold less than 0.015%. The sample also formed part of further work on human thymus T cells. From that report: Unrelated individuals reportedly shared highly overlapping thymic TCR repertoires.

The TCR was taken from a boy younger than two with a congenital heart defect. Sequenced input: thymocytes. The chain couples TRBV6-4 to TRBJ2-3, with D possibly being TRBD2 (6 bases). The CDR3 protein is CASSAEAGRDSTDTQYF. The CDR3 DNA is TGTGCCAGCAGTGCCGAAGCAGGCCGGGACTCCACAGATACGCAGTATTTT.